Listed below are T cell receptor beta chains from one sample, sequenced in a study of radiation and T cells in renal cell carcinoma. Repertoires were generated with immunoSEQ multiplex PCR, while TCRdb's copy carries only in-frame clones and drops some. The sample has about 90,000 clones; 85% are singletons. The sequencing used blood, collected from a patient whose treatment included radiotherapy and nephrectomy. Receptors originate from a man aged 50-59 years with renal cell carcinoma. Both conserved end residues are trimmed from each CDR3. Fields, in order: J gene, V gene, CDR3 length, CDR3 protein.

TRBJ1-6	TRBV7-9	13	ASSPGQSYNSPLH
TRBJ1-2	TRBV6-6	12	ASSVQGGTYGYT
TRBJ2-7	TRBV4-1	11	ASSQVEGREQY
TRBJ2-2	TRBV10-2	12	ASREYISTGELF
TRBJ1-2	TRBV19	11	ASMSAAAYGYT
TRBJ2-5	TRBV15	12	ATSRDQGRETQY
TRBJ1-5	TRBV20-1	9	SASNGQPQH
TRBJ2-2	TRBV7-6	12	ASSELADTGELF
TRBJ1-1	TRBV7-9	13	ASSPRQGLKTEAF
TRBJ2-1	TRBV7-9	12	ASSLGIGYNEQF
TRBJ1-2	TRBV18	11	ASSPGDLQDYT
TRBJ2-1	TRBV2	15	ASRPYFLAGDTYEQF
TRBJ2-7	TRBV7-1	10	ASSSSAYEQY
TRBJ2-5	TRBV27	11	ASSSQVQETQY
TRBJ2-3	TRBV10-3	14	AISEGTSGSVDTQY
TRBJ2-2	TRBV4-1	14	ASSRVGGLDAGELF
TRBJ2-3	TRBV5-1	11	ASSLVLTDTQY
TRBJ2-7	TRBV28	12	ASSLSGSMGEQY
TRBJ2-2	TRBV10-3	17	ATQGSPRGAGVFTGELF
TRBJ1-2	TRBV2	17	ASSTGTGVVVRPNYGYT
TRBJ2-7	TRBV4-1	12	ASSQQRVAYEQY
TRBJ2-3	TRBV7-9	11	ASSAMRSDTQY
TRBJ2-3	TRBV14	13	ASSQDRFRTDTQY
TRBJ2-1	TRBV19	13	ASSQTGPSYNEQF
TRBJ2-3	TRBV4-2	12	ASSQEIGVSAQY
TRBJ1-2	TRBV27	15	ASSLTPGTAHNYGYT
TRBJ2-3	TRBV7-3	14	ASSSGQTVGTDTQY
TRBJ2-3	TRBV7-9	15	ASSLGWGGGSTDTQY
TRBJ2-3	TRBV6-4	11	ASSGTSGDTQY
TRBJ1-2	TRBV5-6	13	ASSYRGRGNYGYT
TRBJ2-2	TRBV19	11	ASSFTGTGELF
TRBJ1-2	TRBV7-2	13	ASSPTWASNYGYT
TRBJ2-2	TRBV18	14	ATRTSGRANTGELF
TRBJ1-1	TRBV7-9	13	ASSVRGQRDTEAF
TRBJ2-3	TRBV9	13	ASSVGGINTDTQY
TRBJ2-7	TRBV7-2	16	ASSLVPGGLRRAYEQY
TRBJ2-2	TRBV4-2	14	ASSPDGGPSTGELF
TRBJ2-2	TRBV14	15	ASSQVAGSANTGELF
TRBJ1-1	TRBV4-1	16	ASSHPSFGQGPSPEAF